The 3 T cell receptor beta chains reported below all come from one sample, sequenced in a study of blood T cell repertoires in COVID-19. TCRdb's table, derived via immunoSEQ multiplex PCR, lists solely in-frame clones and lacks some. The data contain some 150,000 clones, about 90% of them singletons. Sequencing was carried out using peripheral blood. The receptors were gathered from a man aged 50-59 years with active or convalescent COVID-19.

J is TRBJ2-3 and V is TRBV18, with 9 bases fitting TRBD1. CDR3 size: 19 residues. Per the germline V gene, CDR1 is KGHSH and CDR2 is LQKENI. J gave up 1 base and V 1 base, and 12 bases lay outside the gene matches. The CDR3 region has the DNA TGTGCCAGCTCACCACTCCCGGGACAGGGAAGTTCTGGCACAGATACGCAGTATTTT. Translated, it gives CASSPLPGQGSSGTDTQYF.

The chain has TRBV6-5 and TRBJ2-7; the match to TRBD1 covers 10 bases. The junction had 7 bases not matched to a gene; V was cut back by 6 bases and J by 5 bases. Germline CDR1 and CDR2: MNHEY and SVGAGI. The CDR3 contains 14 residues. CDR3: CASSPGTGVNEQYF. In nucleotides, the CDR3 is TGTGCCAGCAGCCCCGGGACAGGGGTCAACGAGCAGTACTTC.

The chain employs TRBV28 and TRBJ2-7; no clear D. Germline assignment: CDR1 MDHEN and CDR2 SYDVKM. Trimming shortened V by 7 bases and J by 7 bases, and 17 bases separated the two germline ends. CDR3 length equals 13 residues. The CDR3 coding sequence is TGTGCCAGCACAAAACTAATTTACGCGGAGCAGTACTTC. Residues: CASTKLIYAEQYF.